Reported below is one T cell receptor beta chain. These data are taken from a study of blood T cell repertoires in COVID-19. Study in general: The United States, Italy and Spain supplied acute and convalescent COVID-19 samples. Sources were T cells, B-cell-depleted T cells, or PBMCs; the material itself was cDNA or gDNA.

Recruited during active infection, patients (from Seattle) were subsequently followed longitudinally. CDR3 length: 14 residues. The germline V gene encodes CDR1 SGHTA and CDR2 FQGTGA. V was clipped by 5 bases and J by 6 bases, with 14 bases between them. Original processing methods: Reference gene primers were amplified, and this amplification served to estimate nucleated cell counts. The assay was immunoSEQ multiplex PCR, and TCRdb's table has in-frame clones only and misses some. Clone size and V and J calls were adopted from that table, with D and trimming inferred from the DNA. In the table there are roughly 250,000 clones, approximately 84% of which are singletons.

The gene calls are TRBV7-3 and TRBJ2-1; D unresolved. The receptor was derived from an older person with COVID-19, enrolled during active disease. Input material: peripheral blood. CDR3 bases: TGTGCCAGCAGCCCCCAGCGAAATGCCAATGAGCAGTTCTTC. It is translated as CASSPQRNANEQFF.